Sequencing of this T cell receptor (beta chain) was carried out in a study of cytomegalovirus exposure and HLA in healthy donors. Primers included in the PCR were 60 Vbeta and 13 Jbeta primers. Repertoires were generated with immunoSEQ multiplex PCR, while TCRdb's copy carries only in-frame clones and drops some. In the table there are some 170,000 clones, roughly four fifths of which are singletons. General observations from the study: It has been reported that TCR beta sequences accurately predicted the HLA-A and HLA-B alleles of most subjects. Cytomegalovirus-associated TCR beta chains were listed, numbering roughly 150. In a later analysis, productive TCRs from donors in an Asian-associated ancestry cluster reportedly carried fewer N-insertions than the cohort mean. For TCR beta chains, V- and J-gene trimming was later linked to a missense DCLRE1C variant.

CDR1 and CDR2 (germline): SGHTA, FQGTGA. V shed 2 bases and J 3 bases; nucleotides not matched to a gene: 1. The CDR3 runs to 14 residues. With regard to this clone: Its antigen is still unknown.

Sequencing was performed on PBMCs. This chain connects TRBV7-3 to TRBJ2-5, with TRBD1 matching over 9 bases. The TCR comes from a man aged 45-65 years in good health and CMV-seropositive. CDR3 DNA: TGTGCCAGCAGCTTACGGGACAGGGAAGAGACCCAGTACTTC. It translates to CASSLRDREETQYF.